This passage covers 7 T cell receptor beta chains from one sample sequenced in a study of human T cells and chemical hapten exposure. TCRdb called the RACE reads again in MiXCR, with one record for every CDR3 protein. The sample shows some 110,000 distinct CDR3 sequences, less than 45% of them seen only once. Noted time point: patch test 3, about 24 weeks after DPC sensitization. This sample's treatment: therapeutic diphenylcyclopropenone sensitization with weekly scalp DPC. Sequenced material: whole blood, taken in connection with sensitization to the hapten diphenylcyclopropenone (DPC). These receptors came from a middle-aged man with alopecia areata. Some clones in this sample may be carry-over from other donors' samples.

This sequence joins TRBV4-3 and TRBJ2-1, with 8 bases identical to TRBD1. V lost 0 bases to trimming and J lost 8 bases; unmatched junction nucleotides: 3. The CDR3 totals 14 residues. Germline V gene data show CDR1 as LGHNA and CDR2 as YSLEER. CDR3 coding DNA: TGCGCCAGCAGCCAAGAAGGGACAGGCGATGAGCAGTTCTTC. Translating gives CASSQEGTGDEQFF.

This clonotype has more than one count but fewer than ten. This chain connects TRBV10-3 to TRBJ2-1; 8 nucleotides match TRBD1. The trim removed 2 bases at V and 4 bases at J, leaving 7 bases unmatched. The CDR3 length is 16 residues. Per the germline V gene, CDR1 is ENHRY and CDR2 is SYGVKD. CDR3 sequence (DNA): TGTGCCATCAGTGAGCCCCGGACAGGGAGGTACAATGAGCAGTTCTTC. Protein product: CAISEPRTGRYNEQFF.

This clonotype was seen only a few times. The rearrangement uses TRBV20-1 and TRBJ2-3; TRBD2 agrees at 8 bases. The CDR3 contains 16 residues. V gave up 0 bases and J gave up 4 bases; unmatched junction bases: 9. Germline V lookup: CDR1 DFQATT, CDR2 SNEGSKA (reference sequence). The CDR3 reads CSARDHRGRRPDTQYF. The CDR3 DNA reads TGCAGTGCTAGAGATCATCGCGGGAGGAGGCCAGATACGCAGTATTTT.

This clonotype has just a few counts. The genes are TRBV2 and TRBJ2-5, with D unclear. Germline V CDR1 and CDR2: SNHLY, FYNNEI. Trimming took 8 bases from V and 3 from J, leaving 13 bases between them. The CDR3 sequence is 13 residues long. CDR3 bases: TGTGCCAGCGGAGTAGGCTCGGAAGAGACCCAGTACTTC. This codes for CASGVGSEETQYF.

The chain uses TRBV7-9 and TRBJ2-5; 7 nucleotides align to TRBD2. CDR3 length equals 15 residues. In germline, CDR1 is SEHNR, CDR2 FQNEAQ (reference sequence). V gave up 4 bases and J gave up 5 bases; unmatched junction bases: 10. CDR3 sequence (DNA): TGTGCCAGCAGCTCTCCTAGCGGAAGACGGGAGACCCAGTACTTC. Encoded protein: CASSSPSGRRETQYF.

The chain is built from TRBV3-1 and TRBJ1-1; D remains ambiguous. Germline lookup yields CDR1 LGHDT and CDR2 YNNKEL (reference sequence). V was pared by 3 bases and J by 8 bases, with 10 bases between. CDR3 size: 12 residues. CDR3 DNA: TGTGCCAGCAGCCAGGGCGGCTGGGAAGCTTTCTTT. As protein: CASSQGGWEAFF.

This clonotype was detected only a few times. The V and J genes are TRBV28 and TRBJ2-5; D possibly corresponds to TRBD1 (6 bases). CDR3 size: 14 residues. Germline values: CDR1 MDHEN, CDR2 SYDVKM. Trimming stripped 6 bases from V and 1 base from J, with 12 bases between. CDR3 loop: CASSQGSAQETQYF. As DNA, the CDR3 is TGTGCCAGCAGCCAGGGGAGCGCCCAAGAGACCCAGTACTTC.